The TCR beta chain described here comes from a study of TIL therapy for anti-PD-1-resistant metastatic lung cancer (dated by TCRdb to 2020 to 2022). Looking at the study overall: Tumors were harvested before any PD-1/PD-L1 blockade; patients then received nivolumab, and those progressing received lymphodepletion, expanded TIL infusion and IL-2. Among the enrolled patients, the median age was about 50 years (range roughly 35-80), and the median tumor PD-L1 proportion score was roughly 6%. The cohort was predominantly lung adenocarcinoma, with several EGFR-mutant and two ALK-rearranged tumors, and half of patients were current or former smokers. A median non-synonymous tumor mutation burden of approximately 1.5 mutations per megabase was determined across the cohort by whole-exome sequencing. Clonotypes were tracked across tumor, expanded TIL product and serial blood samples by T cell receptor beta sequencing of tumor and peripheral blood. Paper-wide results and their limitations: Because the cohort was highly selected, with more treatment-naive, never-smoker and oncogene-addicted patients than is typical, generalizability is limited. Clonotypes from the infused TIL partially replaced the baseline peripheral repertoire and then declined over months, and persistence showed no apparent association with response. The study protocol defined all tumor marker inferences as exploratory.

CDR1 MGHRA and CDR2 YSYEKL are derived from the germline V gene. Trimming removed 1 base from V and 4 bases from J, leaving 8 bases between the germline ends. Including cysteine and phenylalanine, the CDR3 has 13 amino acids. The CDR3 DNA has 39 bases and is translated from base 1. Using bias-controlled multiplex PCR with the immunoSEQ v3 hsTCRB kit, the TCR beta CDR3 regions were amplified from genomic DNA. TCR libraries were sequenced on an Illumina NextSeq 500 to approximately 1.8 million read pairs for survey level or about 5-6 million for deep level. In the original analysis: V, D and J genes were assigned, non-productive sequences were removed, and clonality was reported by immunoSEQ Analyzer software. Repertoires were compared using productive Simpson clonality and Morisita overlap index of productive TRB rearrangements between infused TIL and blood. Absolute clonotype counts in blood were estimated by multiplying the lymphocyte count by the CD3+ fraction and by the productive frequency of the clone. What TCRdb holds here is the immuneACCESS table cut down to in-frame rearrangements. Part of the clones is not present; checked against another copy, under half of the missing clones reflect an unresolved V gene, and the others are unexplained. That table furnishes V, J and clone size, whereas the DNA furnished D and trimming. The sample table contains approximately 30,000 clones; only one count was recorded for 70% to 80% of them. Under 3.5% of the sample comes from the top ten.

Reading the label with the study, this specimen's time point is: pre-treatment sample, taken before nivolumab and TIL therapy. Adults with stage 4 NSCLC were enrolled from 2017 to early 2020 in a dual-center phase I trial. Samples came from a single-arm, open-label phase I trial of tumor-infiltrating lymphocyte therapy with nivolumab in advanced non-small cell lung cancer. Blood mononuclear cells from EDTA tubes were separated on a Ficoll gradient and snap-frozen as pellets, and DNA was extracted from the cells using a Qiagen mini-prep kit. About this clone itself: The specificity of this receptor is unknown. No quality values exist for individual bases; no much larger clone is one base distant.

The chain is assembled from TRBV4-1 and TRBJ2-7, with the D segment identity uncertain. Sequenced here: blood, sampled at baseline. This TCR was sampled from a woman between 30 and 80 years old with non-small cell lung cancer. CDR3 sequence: CASSQGVGYEQYF. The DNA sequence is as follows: TGCGCCAGCAGCCAAGGAGTGGGGTACGAGCAGTACTTC.